The 18 T cell receptor beta chains given below trace back to one sample, sequenced in a study of T cell responses to AZD1222 COVID-19 vaccine. Assay used: immunoSEQ multiplex PCR; TCRdb lists only in-frame clones, some missing. The table has some 150,000 clones, 80% to 95% seen once; the top ten hold more than 0.7%. The sequenced sample was peripheral blood, obtained on day 0 of MenACWY control vaccination. The receptors were sampled from an adult in good health.

The chain combines TRBV6-5 with TRBJ2-2; D perhaps matches TRBD2 (6 bases). The CDR3 loop spans 12 amino acids. V was trimmed by 10 bases and J by 6 bases, leaving 12 bases between them. Germline-derived CDR1 and CDR2 are MNHEY and SVGAGI. The CDR3 reads CATRLVPGELFF. The CDR3 coding sequence is TGTGCCACCCGACTAGTTCCCGGGGAGCTGTTTTTT.

This clone was picked up one time. The chain combines TRBV27 with TRBJ1-6; D not certain. The V gene's germline CDR1 is MNHEY and CDR2 SMNVEV (reference sequence). CDR3 length: 15 amino acids. V lost 7 bases to trimming and J lost 2 bases, with 12 bases between them. In nucleotides, the CDR3 is TGTGCCAGCAACCCAGTGGGTACCTATAATTCACCCCTCCACTTT. Amino acids: CASNPVGTYNSPLHF.

The chain combines TRBV5-1 with TRBJ1-1, with TRBD1 as a possible D gene (5 bases). Looked up from germline, CDR1 is SGHRS and CDR2 is YFSETQ. The CDR3 extends over 14 amino acids. The ends were cut back, 0 bases at V and 1 base at J, with 7 bases in the middle. The CDR3 sequence: CASSLGDRNTEAFF. Written as DNA, the CDR3 is TGCGCCAGCAGCTTGGGGGACCGGAACACTGAAGCTTTCTTT.

The CDR3 coding sequence is TGTGCCAGCACTTGGGCAGGGGTAGGCGGCTACACCTTC. This translates into CASTWAGVGGYTF. The genes are TRBV6-5 and TRBJ1-2, with D tentatively TRBD1 (6 bases). V was trimmed by 7 bases and J by 8 bases, leaving 17 bases between them. Germline assignment: CDR1 MNHEY and CDR2 SVGAGI. The CDR3 sequence is 13 residues long.

The J gene is TRBJ1-3, the V gene TRBV5-6; maybe TRBD1 (6 bases). This CDR3 has 16 amino acids. Germline-derived CDR1 and CDR2 are SGHDT and YYEEEE. Trimming took off 1 base at V and 4 bases at J, with 15 bases between the two ends. CDR3 sequence (DNA): TGTGCCAGCAGCTTGTTCTTATCGGACAGCGGAAACACCATATATTTT. Translated: CASSLFLSDSGNTIYF.

The chain joins TRBV20-1 to TRBJ1-2, with D unclear. Trimming left V 4 bases short and J 0 bases short, with 3 bases between. The CDR3 is made up of 11 amino acids. In germline, CDR1 is DFQATT, CDR2 SNEGSKA (reference sequence). The CDR3 nucleotides read TGCAGTGCTAAAGCTAACTATGGCTACACCTTC. This gives the protein CSAKANYGYTF.

V gene TRBV5-8 combines with J gene TRBJ2-1, with D unclear. V lost 6 bases and J lost 5, with 15 bases in between. Per the germline V gene, CDR1 is SGHTS and CDR2 is YDEGEE. This CDR3 is built from 14 residues. CDR3 sequence: CASKRVEADNEQFF. CDR3 bases: TGTGCCAGCAAAAGGGTAGAGGCCGACAATGAGCAGTTCTTC.

V is TRBV7-8 and J is TRBJ1-2; weak D call: TRBD1 (5 bases). Germline V gene sequence: CDR1 SGHVS, CDR2 FQNEAQ. This CDR3 has 16 residues. Trimming pared 5 bases from V and 0 bases from J, leaving 16 bases between. Here the CDR3 reads CASSRLGTDSNYGYTF. The CDR3 DNA follows: TGTGCCAGCAGCCGTTTAGGGACGGACTCTAACTATGGCTACACCTTC. The full variable domain, its missing parts supplied by reference TRBV7-8 and TRBJ1-2, is GAGVSQSPRYKVAKRGQDVALRCDPISGHVSLFWYQQALGQGPEFLTYFQNEAQLDKSGLPSDRFFAERPEGSVSTLKIQRTQQEDSAVYLCASSRLGTDSNYGYTFGSGTRLTVV.

This chain links TRBV13 with TRBJ2-7; D ambiguous. CDR1 PRHDT and CDR2 FYEKMQ come from the germline V gene (reference sequence). Trimming cost V 8 bases and J 3 bases, with 14 bases left between them. CDR3 length: 13 amino acids. Written as DNA, the CDR3 is TGTGCCAGCTCCCCCAGGTTTCGCTACGAGCAGTACTTC. Its protein is CASSPRFRYEQYF. Full variable domain (missing parts from reference TRBV13 and TRBJ2-7): AAGVIQSPRHLIKEKRETATLKCYPIPRHDTVYWYQQGPGQDPQFLISFYEKMQSDKGSIPDRFSAQQFSDYHSELNMSSLELGDSALYFCASSPRFRYEQYFGPGTRLTVT.

This clone appeared a single time. The gene calls are TRBV19 and TRBJ2-3; D possibly corresponds to TRBD2 (6 bases). This CDR3 spans 14 amino acids. Germline CDR1 reads LNHDA; CDR2 reads SQIVND (reference sequence). V was clipped by 8 bases and J by 2 bases, with 14 bases between them. The chain's CDR3 is CASGGRPPTDTQYF. Written as DNA, the CDR3 is TGTGCCAGTGGGGGGAGGCCCCCCACAGATACGCAGTATTTT.

The chain couples TRBV10-2 to TRBJ1-1; D is unclear. In germline, CDR1 is WSHSY, CDR2 SAAADI. The CDR3 is 13 residues long. The V end was cut by 8 bases, the J end by 0 bases, with 10 bases between. CDR3: CASYGQLNTEAFF. In DNA, the CDR3 is TGCGCCAGCTACGGGCAGTTGAACACTGAAGCTTTCTTT.

CDR3 in DNA: TGTGCCAGCAGCTTAGGACGAGGCACAATGGCTGGCTACACCTTC. Its protein is CASSLGRGTMAGYTF. V and J are TRBV7-9 and TRBJ1-2, with D unresolved. V was pared by 1 base and J by 7 bases, with 16 bases between. The CDR3 has 15 amino acids. Germline CDR1 reads SEHNR; CDR2 reads FQNEAQ (reference sequence).

CDR3 protein: CASSSTGNTEAFF. The CDR3 nucleotides are TGTGCCAGCAGCTCCACAGGGAACACTGAAGCTTTCTTT. V gene TRBV7-3 combines with J gene TRBJ1-1; D might be TRBD1 (5 bases). This CDR3 has 13 residues. Germline V CDR1 and CDR2: SGHTA, FQGTGA. V was trimmed by 4 bases and J by 1 base, leaving 7 bases between them. The variable domain in full, with the rest retrieved from reference TRBV7-3 and TRBJ1-1, is GAGVSQTPSNKVTEKGKYVELRCDPISGHTALYWYRQSLGQGPEFLIYFQGTGAADDSGLPNDRFFAVRPEGSVSTLKIQRTERGDSAVYLCASSSTGNTEAFFGQGTRLTVV.

V gene TRBV5-4 combines with J gene TRBJ1-3; no clear D gene. Germline CDR1 and CDR2: SGHNT and YYREEE (reference sequence). Deletions cut 0 bases from V and 1 base from J, with 8 bases between. The length of the CDR3 is 15 residues. CDR3 DNA: TGTGCCAGCAGCTTGGTAGGTGTTTCTGGAAACACCATATATTTT. Its translation is CASSLVGVSGNTIYF.

This clone appeared a single time. This rearrangement joins TRBV28 to TRBJ2-7; TRBD2 agrees at 9 bases. The CDR3 totals 15 residues. Losses at the gene ends were 6 bases for V and 7 bases for J; bases not matched to a gene: 13. Germline V gene sequence: CDR1 MDHEN, CDR2 SYDVKM. The CDR3 bases are TGTGCCAGCAGGGTAGCGGGAGTTTCACCTCGGGAGCAGTACTTC. Protein product: CASRVAGVSPREQYF.

J is TRBJ2-5 and V is TRBV27; 8 bases agree with TRBD1. V dropped 6 bases and J dropped 5; count of bases not matched to a gene: 5. The V gene's germline CDR1 is MNHEY and CDR2 SMNVEV (reference sequence). The CDR3 covers 13 residues. The CDR3 reads CASRNTGGETQYF. In DNA, the CDR3 is TGTGCCAGCAGGAACACAGGGGGTGAGACCCAGTACTTC.

V gene TRBV9 combines with J gene TRBJ1-2, with D perhaps TRBD1 (6 bases). Trimming removed 2 bases at V and 5 bases at J, with 13 bases between. CDR3 length: 14 amino acids. The germline V gene encodes CDR1 SGDLS and CDR2 YYNGEE. The CDR3 DNA reads as TGTGCCAGCAGCGTCGAAACAGGGCAGTATGGCTACACCTTC. Translation gives CASSVETGQYGYTF.

This chain connects TRBV11-1 to TRBJ2-7, with a weak D call TRBD1 (5 bases). Germline loops: CDR1 SGHAT, CDR2 FQDESV (reference sequence). The CDR3 covers 13 residues. Trimming removed 2 bases at V and 3 bases at J, with 8 bases between. The CDR3 spells CASSLIGDYEQYF. CDR3 nucleotides: TGTGCCAGCAGCTTAATAGGGGACTACGAGCAGTACTTC.